This TCR beta chain is drawn from a study of human versus mouse CDR3 diversity and MHC coevolution. Only in-frame clones appear in the TCRdb table, and some are missing; sequencing was by immunoSEQ multiplex PCR. There are 45,000 to 75,000 clones in the sample; around 94% occur only once, and under 20% lies in the top ten. Study results and limitations: On average, humans showed more CDR3 deletions and insertions than mice.

With respect to this clone: What it binds is not known.

The CDR3 has 14 residues. Germline loops: CDR1 SEHNR, CDR2 FQNEAQ (reference sequence). The V end lost 5 bases, the J end lost 1 base, and 11 bases lay between the germline ends. This sequence was found in a person aged 55-75 years in good health. The rearrangement links TRBV7-9 to TRBJ1-1; D is uncertain. The specimen was naive CD4+ T cells from blood. Subset meaning: CD45RO-negative CD62L-positive naive CD4 T cells. CDR3 in DNA: TGTGCCAGCAGCGCCCAGATATCGAACACTGAAGCTTTCTTT. It codes for CASSAQISNTEAFF.